This T cell receptor beta chain is drawn from a study of T cells after yellow fever vaccination. Study findings and constraints: Contaminating bulk clonotypes could be abundant in FACS-sorted repertoires.

TCRdb reprocessed the 5' RACE reads with MiXCR, giving one entry per CDR3 protein. The data hold about 500,000 distinct CDR3 sequences, with less than 20% observed a single time. This clonotype came up a few times. Its antigen is still unknown. This CDR3 comprises 14 residues. V was cut by 6 bases and J by 4 bases, with 15 bases left in between. CDR1 and CDR2 (germline): SGHTA, FQGNSA. The TCR comes from a man in his late teens or twenties who received the YFV17D yellow fever vaccine. This specimen consisted of PBMCs, obtained around 5 days after the first yellow fever vaccination. V usage is TRBV7-2 and J usage is TRBJ1-2; the D is unclear. The CDR3 loop reads CASRPRGAGYGYTF. DNA of the CDR3: TGTGCCAGCAGGCCTAGAGGCGCGGGCTATGGCTACACCTTC.